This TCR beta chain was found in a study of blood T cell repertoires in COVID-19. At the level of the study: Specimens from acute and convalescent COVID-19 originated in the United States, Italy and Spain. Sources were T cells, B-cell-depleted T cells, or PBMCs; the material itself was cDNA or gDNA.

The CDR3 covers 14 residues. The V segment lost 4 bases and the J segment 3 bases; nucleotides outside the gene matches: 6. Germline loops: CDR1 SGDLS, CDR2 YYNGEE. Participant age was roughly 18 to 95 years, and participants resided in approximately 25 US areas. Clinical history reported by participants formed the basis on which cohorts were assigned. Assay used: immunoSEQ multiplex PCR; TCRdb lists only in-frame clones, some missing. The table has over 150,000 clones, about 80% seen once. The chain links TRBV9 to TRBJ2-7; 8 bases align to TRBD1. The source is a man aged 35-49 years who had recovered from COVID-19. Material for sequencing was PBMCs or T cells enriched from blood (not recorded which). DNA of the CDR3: TGTGCCAGCAGCCCTCGGACAGGGAACTACGAGCAGTACTTC. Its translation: CASSPRTGNYEQYF.